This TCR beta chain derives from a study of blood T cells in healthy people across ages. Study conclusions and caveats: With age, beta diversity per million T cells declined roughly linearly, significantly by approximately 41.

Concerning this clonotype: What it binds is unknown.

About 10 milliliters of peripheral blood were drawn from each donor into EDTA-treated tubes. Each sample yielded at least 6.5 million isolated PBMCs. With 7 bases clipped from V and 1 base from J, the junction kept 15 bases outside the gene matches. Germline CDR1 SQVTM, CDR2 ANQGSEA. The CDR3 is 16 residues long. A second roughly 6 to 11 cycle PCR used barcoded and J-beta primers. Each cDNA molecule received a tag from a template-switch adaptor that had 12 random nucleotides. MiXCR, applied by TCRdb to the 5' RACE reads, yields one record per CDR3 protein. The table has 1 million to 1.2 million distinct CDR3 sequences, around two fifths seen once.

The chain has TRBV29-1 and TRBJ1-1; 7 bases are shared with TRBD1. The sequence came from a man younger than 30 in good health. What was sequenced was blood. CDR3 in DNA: TGCAGCGCCAGGGAGGGGGCGGGCCAAGAGAACACTGAAGCTTTCTTT. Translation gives CSAREGAGQENTEAFF.